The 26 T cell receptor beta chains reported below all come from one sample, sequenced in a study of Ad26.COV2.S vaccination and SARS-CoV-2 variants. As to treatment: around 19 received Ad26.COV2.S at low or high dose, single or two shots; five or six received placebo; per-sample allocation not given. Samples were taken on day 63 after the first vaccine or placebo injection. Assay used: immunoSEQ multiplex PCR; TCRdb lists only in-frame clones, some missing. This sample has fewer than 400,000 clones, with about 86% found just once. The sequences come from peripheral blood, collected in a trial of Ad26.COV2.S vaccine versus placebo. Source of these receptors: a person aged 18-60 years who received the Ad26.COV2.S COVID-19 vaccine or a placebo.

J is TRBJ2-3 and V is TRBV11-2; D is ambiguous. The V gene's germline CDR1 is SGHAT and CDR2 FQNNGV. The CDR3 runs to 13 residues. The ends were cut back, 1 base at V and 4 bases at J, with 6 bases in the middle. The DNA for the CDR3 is TGTGCCAGCAGCTTAGGACGGGCAGATACGCAGTATTTT. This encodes CASSLGRADTQYF.

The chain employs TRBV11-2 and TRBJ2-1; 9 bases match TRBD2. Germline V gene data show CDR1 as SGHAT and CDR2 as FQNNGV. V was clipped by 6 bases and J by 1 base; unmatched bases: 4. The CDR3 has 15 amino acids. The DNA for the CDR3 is TGTGCCAGCAGTTCGAGCGGGGGGTCCTACAATGAGCAGTTCTTC. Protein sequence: CASSSSGGSYNEQFF.

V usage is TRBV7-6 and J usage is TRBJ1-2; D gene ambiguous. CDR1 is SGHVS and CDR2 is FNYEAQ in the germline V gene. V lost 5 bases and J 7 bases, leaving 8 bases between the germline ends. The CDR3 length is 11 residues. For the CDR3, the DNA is TGTGCCAGCAGCAACGCTGGTGGCTACACCTTC. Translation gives CASSNAGGYTF.

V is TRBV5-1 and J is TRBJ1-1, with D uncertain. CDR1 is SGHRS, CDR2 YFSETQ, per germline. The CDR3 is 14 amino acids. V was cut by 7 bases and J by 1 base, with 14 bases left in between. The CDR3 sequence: CASGEHRANTEAFF. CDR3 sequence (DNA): TGCGCCAGCGGCGAACATCGGGCGAACACTGAAGCTTTCTTT.

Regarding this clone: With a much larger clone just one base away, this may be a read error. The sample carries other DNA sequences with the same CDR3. This CDR3 reads CASSSLVDSPLHF. The CDR3 DNA follows: TGTGCCAGCAGCTCCCTTGTTGATTCACCCCTCCACTTT. The genes are TRBV7-2 and TRBJ1-6; D not resolved. CDR1 SGHTA and CDR2 FQGNSA come from the germline V gene. This CDR3 is built from 13 residues. The germline V and J ends were trimmed by 4 bases and 8 bases, with 9 bases remaining between them.

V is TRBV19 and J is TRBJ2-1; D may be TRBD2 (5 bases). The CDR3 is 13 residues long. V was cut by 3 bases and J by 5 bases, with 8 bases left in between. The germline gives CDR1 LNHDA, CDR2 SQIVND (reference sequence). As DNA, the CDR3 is TGTGCCAGTAGTATCCGGGGAAACAATGAGCAGTTCTTC. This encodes CASSIRGNNEQFF.

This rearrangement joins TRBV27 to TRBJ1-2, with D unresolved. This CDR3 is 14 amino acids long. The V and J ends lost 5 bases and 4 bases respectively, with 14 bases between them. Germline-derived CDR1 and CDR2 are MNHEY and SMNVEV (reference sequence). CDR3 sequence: CASSTRQIPYGYTF. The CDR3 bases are TGTGCCAGCAGTACTAGGCAGATCCCCTATGGCTACACCTTC.

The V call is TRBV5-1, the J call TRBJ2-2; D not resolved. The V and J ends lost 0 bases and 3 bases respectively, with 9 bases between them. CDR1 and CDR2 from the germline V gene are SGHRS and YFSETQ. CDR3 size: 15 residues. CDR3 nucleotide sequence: TGCGCCAGCAGCTTGGACCGATTATACACCGGGGAGCTGTTTTTT. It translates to CASSLDRLYTGELFF.

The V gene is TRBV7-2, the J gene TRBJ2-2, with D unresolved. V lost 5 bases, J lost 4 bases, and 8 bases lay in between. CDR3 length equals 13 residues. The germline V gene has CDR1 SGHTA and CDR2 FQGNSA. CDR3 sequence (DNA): TGTGCCAGCAGCCCAATCCCCACCGGGGAGCTGTTTTTT. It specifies CASSPIPTGELFF.

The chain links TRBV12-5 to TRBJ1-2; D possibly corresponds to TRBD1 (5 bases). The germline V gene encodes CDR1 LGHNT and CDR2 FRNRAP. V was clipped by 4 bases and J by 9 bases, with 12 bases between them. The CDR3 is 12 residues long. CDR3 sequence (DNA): TGTGCTAGTGGTTCGGACAACTGGCGCTACACCTTC. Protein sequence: CASGSDNWRYTF.

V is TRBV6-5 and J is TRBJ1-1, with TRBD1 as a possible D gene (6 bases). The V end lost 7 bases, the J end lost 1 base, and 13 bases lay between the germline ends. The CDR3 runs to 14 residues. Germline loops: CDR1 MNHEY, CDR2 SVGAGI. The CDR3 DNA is TGTGCCAGCAAGGTTGGACAGAGGAACACTGAAGCTTTCTTT. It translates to CASKVGQRNTEAFF.

The CDR3 nucleotides read TGTGCCAGCAGTTACCTTGGACAGGGGGCAAGGAATGAGCAGTTCTTC. Translating it yields CASSYLGQGARNEQFF. The chain recombines TRBV6-2 or TRBV6-3 with TRBJ2-1; 11 nucleotides line up with TRBD1. The CDR3 contains 16 residues. The V gene's germline CDR1 is MNHEY and CDR2 SVGEGT. The ends lost 2 bases at V and 7 bases at J; junction bases unmatched: 7.

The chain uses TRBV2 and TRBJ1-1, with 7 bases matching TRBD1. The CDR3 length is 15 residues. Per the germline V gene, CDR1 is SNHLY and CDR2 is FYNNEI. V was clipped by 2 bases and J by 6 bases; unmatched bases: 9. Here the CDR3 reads CASSERGQGISEAFF. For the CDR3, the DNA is TGTGCCAGCAGTGAAAGGGGGCAGGGGATCTCTGAAGCTTTCTTT.

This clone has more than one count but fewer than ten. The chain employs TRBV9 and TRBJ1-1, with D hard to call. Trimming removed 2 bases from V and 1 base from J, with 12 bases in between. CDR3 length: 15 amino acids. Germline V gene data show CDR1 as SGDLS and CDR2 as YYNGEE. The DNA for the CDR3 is TGTGCCAGCAGCGTCGGCCTCGAGAGGAACACTGAAGCTTTCTTT. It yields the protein CASSVGLERNTEAFF.

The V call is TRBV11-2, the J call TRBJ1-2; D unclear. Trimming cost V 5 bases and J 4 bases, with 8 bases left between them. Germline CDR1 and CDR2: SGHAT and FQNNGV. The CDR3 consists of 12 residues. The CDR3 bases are TGTGCCAGCAGCCCCTCCCTCTATGGCTACACCTTC. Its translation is CASSPSLYGYTF.

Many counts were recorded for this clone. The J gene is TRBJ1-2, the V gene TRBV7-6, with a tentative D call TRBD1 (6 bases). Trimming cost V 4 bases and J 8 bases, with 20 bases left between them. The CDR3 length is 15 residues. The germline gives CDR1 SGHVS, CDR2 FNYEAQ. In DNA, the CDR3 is TGTGCCAGCAGCTCCCCTTGGGAGAACAGGGCCGGCTACACCTTC. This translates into CASSSPWENRAGYTF.

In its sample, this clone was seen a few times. CDR3 sequence reads: CASSNRAGTGELFF. The CDR3 DNA sequence: TGCGCCAGCAGCAACAGGGCGGGCACCGGGGAGCTGTTTTTT. J is TRBJ2-2 and V is TRBV5-1; D might be TRBD1 (6 bases). Trimming stripped 4 bases from V and 4 bases from J, with 11 bases between. This CDR3 comprises 14 residues. Germline V gives CDR1 SGHRS, CDR2 YFSETQ.

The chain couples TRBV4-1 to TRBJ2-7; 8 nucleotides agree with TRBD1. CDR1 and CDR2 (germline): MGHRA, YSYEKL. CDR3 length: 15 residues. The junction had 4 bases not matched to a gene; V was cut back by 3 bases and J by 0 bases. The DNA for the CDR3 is TGCGCCAGCAGCCACGACAGGGGTGCCTCCTACGAGCAGTACTTC. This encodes CASSHDRGASYEQYF.

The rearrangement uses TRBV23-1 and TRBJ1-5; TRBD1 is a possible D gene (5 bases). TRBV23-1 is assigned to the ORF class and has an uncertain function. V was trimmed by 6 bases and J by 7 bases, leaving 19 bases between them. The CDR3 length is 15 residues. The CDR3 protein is CASSPPGVMVQPQHF. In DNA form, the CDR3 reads TGCGCCAGCAGCCCACCGGGGGTAATGGTCCAGCCCCAGCATTTT.

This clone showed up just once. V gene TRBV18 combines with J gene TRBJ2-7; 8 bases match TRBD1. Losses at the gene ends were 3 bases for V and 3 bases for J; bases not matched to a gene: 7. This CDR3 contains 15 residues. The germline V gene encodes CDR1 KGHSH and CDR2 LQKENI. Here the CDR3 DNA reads TGTGCCAGCTCACCCTACAGGGGGGATATCTACGAGCAGTACTTC. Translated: CASSPYRGDIYEQYF.

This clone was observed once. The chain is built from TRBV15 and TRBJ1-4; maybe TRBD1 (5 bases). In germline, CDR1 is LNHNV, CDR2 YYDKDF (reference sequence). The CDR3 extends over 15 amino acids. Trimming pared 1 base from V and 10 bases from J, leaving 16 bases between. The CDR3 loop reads CATSRGQLGSVKLFF. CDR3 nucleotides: TGTGCCACCAGCAGAGGACAGTTAGGCTCTGTAAAACTGTTTTTT.

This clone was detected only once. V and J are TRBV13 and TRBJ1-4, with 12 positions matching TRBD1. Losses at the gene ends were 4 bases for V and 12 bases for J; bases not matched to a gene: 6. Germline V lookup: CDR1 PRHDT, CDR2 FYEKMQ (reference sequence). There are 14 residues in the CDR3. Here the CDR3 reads CASSYRDRGRQLFF. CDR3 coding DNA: TGTGCCAGCAGCTACCGGGACAGGGGGCGGCAACTGTTTTTT.

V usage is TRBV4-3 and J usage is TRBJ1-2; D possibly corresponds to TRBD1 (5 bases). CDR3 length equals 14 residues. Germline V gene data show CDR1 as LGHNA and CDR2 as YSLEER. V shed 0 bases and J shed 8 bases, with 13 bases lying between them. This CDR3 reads CASSQDGQGGGYTF. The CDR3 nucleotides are TGCGCCAGCAGCCAAGATGGCCAGGGAGGAGGCTACACCTTC.

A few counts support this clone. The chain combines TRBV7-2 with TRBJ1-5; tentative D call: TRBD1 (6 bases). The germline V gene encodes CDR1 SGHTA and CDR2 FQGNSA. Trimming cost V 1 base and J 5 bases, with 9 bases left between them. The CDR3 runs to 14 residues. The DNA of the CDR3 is TGTGCCAGCAGCTTAGTACAGGGCGATCAGCCCCAGCATTTT. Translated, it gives CASSLVQGDQPQHF.

CDR3 sequence (DNA): TGTGCCAGCAGGGTAGGACAGGGTGATGGCTACACCTTC. Protein: CASRVGQGDGYTF. This sequence joins TRBV6-5 and TRBJ1-2; 8 bases fit TRBD1. This CDR3 comprises 13 residues. CDR1 MNHEY and CDR2 SVGAGI come from the germline V gene. After removal of 6 bases from V and 6 bases from J, the junction contained 6 bases not matched to a gene.

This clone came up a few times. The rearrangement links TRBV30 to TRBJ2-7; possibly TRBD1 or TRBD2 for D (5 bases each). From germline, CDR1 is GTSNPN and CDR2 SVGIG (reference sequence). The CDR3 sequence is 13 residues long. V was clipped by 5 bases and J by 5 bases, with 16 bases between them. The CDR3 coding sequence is TGTGCCTGGGACATGGCAGGGAGCGACGAGCAGTACTTC. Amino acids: CAWDMAGSDEQYF. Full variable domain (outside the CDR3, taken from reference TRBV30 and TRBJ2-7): SQTIHQWPATLVQPVGSPLSLECTVEGTSNPNLYWYRQAAGRGLQLLFYSVGIGQISSEVPQNLSASRPQDRQFILSSKKLLLSDSGFYLCAWDMAGSDEQYFGPGTRLTVT.